A single sample is the source of the 25 T cell receptor beta chains below, sequenced in a study of T-cell reconstitution after alpha-beta-depleted transplantation in children. Researchers prepared the TCRbeta library using unique molecular identifiers, the study reports. TCRdb reprocessed the PCR reads via MiXCR and lists one record per CDR3 protein. Among hundreds of thousands of distinct CDR3 sequences, roughly 15% were seen once, and the ten largest hold approximately 5%. The input for sequencing was PBMCs, mostly from graft donor cells, taken 360 days after TCRalphabeta/CD19-depleted stem cell transplant. The receptors come from a male patient between 10 and 17 years old who had a stem cell transplant for acute lymphoblastic leukemia, so the T cells may come from the graft donor.

The genes are TRBV21-1 and TRBJ2-1; TRBD2 is taken as the D call from the table, unchecked against the DNA. TRBV21-1 is assigned pseudogene status. The CDR3 contains 17 residues. CDR3 protein: CASTHPGTSGRAVEQFF. The CDR3 DNA is TGTGCCAGCACCCACCCCGGGACTAGCGGGAGAGCAGTTGAGCAGTTCTTC.

This clonotype occurred a few times. The V call is TRBV20-1, the J call TRBJ2-5; D not certain. The V end was cut by 0 bases, the J end by 1 base, with 6 bases between. Germline V gene sequence: CDR1 DFQATT, CDR2 SNEGSKA (reference sequence). The CDR3 covers 13 residues. Here the CDR3 reads CSARDGPQETQYF. In DNA form, the CDR3 reads TGCAGTGCTAGAGATGGTCCCCAAGAGACCCAGTACTTC.

The chain combines TRBV12-3 or TRBV12-4 with TRBJ2-2, with 7 bases matching TRBD2. V gave up 6 bases and J gave up 9 bases; unmatched junction bases: 7. The CDR3 runs to 13 residues. The DNA for the CDR3 is TGTGCCAGCAGACCGACTAGCAACTGGGAGCTGTTTTTT. This encodes CASRPTSNWELFF.

The gene calls are TRBV30 and TRBJ1-5, with D maybe TRBD1 (5 bases). From germline, CDR1 is GTSNPN and CDR2 SVGIG (reference sequence). CDR3 length equals 13 residues. The ends were cut back, 2 bases at V and 5 bases at J, with 10 bases in the middle. The CDR3 sequence: CAWSREGYQPQHF. CDR3 DNA: TGTGCCTGGAGTCGGGAGGGGTATCAGCCCCAGCATTTT.

This clonotype was observed a few times. V usage is TRBV5-1 and J usage is TRBJ2-7; 13 bases agree with TRBD2. With 5 bases clipped from V and 2 bases from J, the junction kept 10 bases outside the gene matches. This CDR3 comprises 17 residues. Germline assignment: CDR1 SGHRS and CDR2 YFSETQ. CDR3 amino acids: CASSHGLAGAETYEQYF. In nucleotides, the CDR3 is TGCGCCAGCAGTCATGGACTAGCGGGAGCGGAAACCTACGAGCAGTACTTC. The full variable domain, rest sourced from reference TRBV5-1 and TRBJ2-7, is KAGVTQTPRYLIKTRGQQVTLSCSPISGHRSVSWYQQTPGQGLQFLFEYFSETQRNKGNFPGRFSGRQFSNSRSEMNVSTLELGDSALYLCASSHGLAGAETYEQYFGPGTRLTVT.

This clonotype was seen ten or more times. The chain links TRBV7-7 to TRBJ2-3; 15 positions match TRBD2. The CDR3 runs to 19 residues. Germline V gene sequence: CDR1 SSHAT, CDR2 FNYEAQ (reference sequence). V shed 6 bases and J 2 bases; nucleotides not matched to a gene: 12. The CDR3 DNA follows: TGTGCCAGCAGTCAGGGACTAGCGGGAGGAAAAGGCCCCACAGATACGCAGTATTTT. Amino acid sequence: CASSQGLAGGKGPTDTQYF. Together with reference TRBV7-7 and TRBJ2-3, the CDR3 gives the full variable domain: GAGVSQSPRYKVTKRGQDVTLRCDPISSHATLYWYQQALGQGPEFLTYFNYEAQPDKSGLPSDRFSAERPEGSISTLTIQRTEQRDSAMYRCASSQGLAGGKGPTDTQYFGPGTRLTVL.

This clonotype was observed at least ten times. The chain recombines TRBV29-1 with TRBJ2-5, with D possibly being TRBD2 (6 bases). The CDR3 runs to 12 residues. The germline V gene encodes CDR1 SQVTM and CDR2 ANQGSEA. V was trimmed by 6 bases and J by 2 bases, leaving 10 bases between them. The chain's CDR3 is CSVRDLQETQYF. In DNA form, the CDR3 reads TGCAGCGTCAGGGACTTACAAGAGACCCAGTACTTC.

This clonotype was recorded many times. The V gene is TRBV5-1, the J gene TRBJ2-1; tentative D call: TRBD1 (5 bases). The CDR3 loop spans 13 amino acids. V lost 0 bases and J 4 bases, leaving 5 bases between the germline ends. Germline CDR1 SGHRS, CDR2 YFSETQ. The CDR3 here is CASSLGQYNEQFF. Here the CDR3 DNA reads TGCGCCAGCAGCTTGGGACAGTACAATGAGCAGTTCTTC. Drawing the rest from reference TRBV5-1 and TRBJ2-1, the complete variable domain is KAGVTQTPRYLIKTRGQQVTLSCSPISGHRSVSWYQQTPGQGLQFLFEYFSETQRNKGNFPGRFSGRQFSNSRSEMNVSTLELGDSALYLCASSLGQYNEQFFGPGTRLTVL.

Details on this clonotype: This may be a read error, as it is one base from a much larger clone. The gene calls are TRBV24-1 and TRBJ2-1, with D perhaps matching TRBD1 (6 bases). Germline-derived CDR1 and CDR2 are KGHDR and SFDVKD. The CDR3 sequence is 16 residues long. V was clipped by 0 bases and J by 1 base, with 9 bases between them. Here the CDR3 reads CATSDLRGRSYNEQFF. In DNA form, the CDR3 reads TGTGCCACCAGTGATTTGAGGGGGAGATCCTACAATGAGCAGTTCTTC.

This clonotype was observed many times. The rearrangement links TRBV5-1 to TRBJ2-2; D unresolved. This CDR3 is built from 12 residues. In germline, CDR1 is SGHRS, CDR2 YFSETQ. V lost 1 base, J lost 2 bases, and 0 bases lay in between. The CDR3 DNA sequence: TGCGCCAGCAGCTTGAACACCGGGGAGCTGTTTTTT. It is translated as CASSLNTGELFF.

The chain links TRBV20-1 to TRBJ2-1; 9 bases fit TRBD2. In germline, CDR1 is DFQATT, CDR2 SNEGSKA (reference sequence). The V and J ends lost 5 bases and 4 bases, in that order; junction bases with no gene match: 12. This CDR3 comprises 16 residues. The CDR3 DNA reads TGCAGTGCTCGGAGAGTAGCGGGAGAGGCATACAATGAGCAGTTCTTC. Translated, it gives CSARRVAGEAYNEQFF.

This clonotype has just a few counts. This chain links TRBV24-1 with TRBJ2-4, with 7 nucleotides matching TRBD2. This CDR3 is 17 amino acids long. Germline V gene sequence: CDR1 KGHDR, CDR2 SFDVKD. V dropped 8 bases and J dropped 0; count of bases not matched to a gene: 12. This CDR3 reads CATTFWGGVGAKNIQYF. The CDR3 DNA reads as TGTGCCACCACCTTTTGGGGAGGGGTCGGAGCCAAAAACATTCAGTACTTC.

The chain combines TRBV19 with TRBJ2-1; D is possibly TRBD2 (6 bases). The V end was cut by 1 base, the J end by 8 bases, with 12 bases between. The CDR3 is made up of 14 amino acids. Germline V gene data show CDR1 as LNHDA and CDR2 as SQIVND (reference sequence). The CDR3 spells CASSIGGGYDEQFF. The CDR3 DNA reads as TGTGCCAGTAGTATAGGAGGAGGGTACGATGAGCAGTTCTTC.

There are many counts of this clonotype. In DNA form, the CDR3 reads TGTGCCAGCAGCTCAGTCAGGGGGAGTACAGATACGCAGTATTTT. It translates to CASSSVRGSTDTQYF. V is TRBV7-9 and J is TRBJ2-3, with TRBD1 matching over 7 bases. CDR1 SEHNR and CDR2 FQNEAQ come from the germline V gene (reference sequence). This CDR3 has 15 residues. V lost 4 bases, J lost 3 bases, and 7 bases stayed unmatched.

In this sample, this clonotype turned up a few times. The chain recombines TRBV7-9 with TRBJ2-1; 14 nucleotides align to TRBD2. The V segment lost 5 bases and the J segment 9 bases; nucleotides outside the gene matches: 12. The CDR3 totals 17 residues. Looked up from germline, CDR1 is SEHNR and CDR2 is FQNEAQ (reference sequence). CDR3: CASSPGTSGRNYAEQFF. The CDR3 nucleotides are TGTGCCAGCAGCCCAGGGACTAGCGGGAGAAATTATGCTGAGCAGTTCTTC.

The chain employs TRBV5-1 and TRBJ2-5, with TRBD1 matching 7 bases. The CDR3 is 14 residues long. The J segment lost 5 bases and the V segment lost 3 bases, leaving 7 bases of the junction unmatched. The germline V gene encodes CDR1 SGHRS and CDR2 YFSETQ. This CDR3 is CASSSRQGWETQYF. In nucleotides, the CDR3 is TGCGCCAGCAGCTCTCGACAGGGCTGGGAGACCCAGTACTTC.

This clonotype was observed a handful of times. The chain carries TRBV5-1 and TRBJ1-4, with 7 bases fitting TRBD1. The CDR3 extends over 16 amino acids. V was clipped by 1 base and J by 3 bases; unmatched bases: 6. Germline lookup yields CDR1 SGHRS and CDR2 YFSETQ. As DNA, the CDR3 is TGCGCCAGCAGCTTGACAGGGGAATGGGCTAATGAAAAACTGTTTTTT. Encoded protein: CASSLTGEWANEKLFF.

This clonotype has only one observation. V gene TRBV20-1 combines with J gene TRBJ2-6, with D possibly TRBD2 on 5 matching bases. V lost 1 base and J 2 bases, leaving 12 bases between the germline ends. CDR3 size: 16 residues. The V gene's germline CDR1 is DFQATT and CDR2 SNEGSKA (reference sequence). The CDR3 DNA reads as TGCAGTGCTAGAGTGCTAGCCCCCCCTGGGGCCAACGTCCTGACTTTC. Residues: CSARVLAPPGANVLTF.

This clonotype was found a few times. The CDR3 nucleotides read TGCGCCAGCAGCCAGGCGGCTAGCGGGGTCTCCTACAATGAGCAGTTCTTC. Amino acids: CASSQAASGVSYNEQFF. This chain links TRBV4-1 with TRBJ2-1, with 9 nucleotides matching TRBD2. This CDR3 is built from 17 residues. Germline V gives CDR1 MGHRA, CDR2 YSYEKL. V shed 3 bases and J 0 bases; nucleotides not matched to a gene: 6.

This clonotype showed up many times. The genes are TRBV9 and TRBJ2-3; D unresolved. Trimming took off 0 bases at V and 1 base at J, with 6 bases between the two ends. This CDR3 spans 14 amino acids. From germline, CDR1 is SGDLS and CDR2 YYNGEE. The CDR3 DNA reads TGTGCCAGCAGCGTAGCCCAGGGCACAGATACGCAGTATTTT. Residues: CASSVAQGTDTQYF.

This clonotype showed up many times. The chain links TRBV5-1 to TRBJ2-7, with 8 bases that match TRBD1. The CDR3 consists of 14 residues. Germline V gene data show CDR1 as SGHRS and CDR2 as YFSETQ. The J segment lost 6 bases and the V segment lost 3 bases, leaving 8 bases of the junction unmatched. In nucleotides, the CDR3 is TGCGCCAGCAGCTCGAGGACAGGGAACAGCGAGCAGTACTTC. It is translated as CASSSRTGNSEQYF.

The V gene is TRBV20-1, the J gene TRBJ2-7; tentatively, D is TRBD2 (6 bases). V dropped 6 bases and J dropped 4 bases, with 25 bases sitting between them. CDR1 DFQATT and CDR2 SNEGSKA come from the germline V gene (reference sequence). The CDR3 consists of 16 residues. The CDR3 spells CSAETRGGPKGYEQYF. For the CDR3, the DNA is TGCAGTGCGGAAACACGGGGAGGCCCGAAGGGGTACGAGCAGTACTTC.

The gene calls are TRBV7-3 and TRBJ1-2; 8 bases fit TRBD1. Germline assignment: CDR1 SGHTA and CDR2 FQGTGA. The J segment lost 8 bases and the V segment lost 5 bases, leaving 13 bases of the junction unmatched. CDR3 size: 15 residues. CDR3 residues: CASSRSGQGEQGYTF. CDR3 nucleotides: TGTGCCAGCAGCCGTTCCGGACAGGGAGAGCAAGGCTACACCTTC.

The chain uses TRBV20-1 and TRBJ2-3; 7 bases line up with TRBD2. Germline assignment: CDR1 DFQATT and CDR2 SNEGSKA (reference sequence). The CDR3 contains 14 residues. Trimming at V came to 6 bases and at J to 1 base, leaving 7 bases not matched to a gene. The CDR3 nucleotides are TGCAGTGCCACCGGGGGGTCTGGCACAGATACGCAGTATTTT. Amino acid sequence: CSATGGSGTDTQYF.

The rearrangement uses TRBV12-3 or TRBV12-4 and TRBJ2-5; D unclear. This CDR3 spans 13 amino acids. V was clipped by 6 bases and J by 2 bases, with 10 bases between them. In DNA form, the CDR3 reads TGTGCCAGCAGACCAACGTTACAAGAGACCCAGTACTTC. Translating it yields CASRPTLQETQYF.